This T cell receptor beta chain emerged from a study of T-cell memory formation after mild COVID-19. Study results and caveats: Among clones peaking at day 37 in the second wave, SARS-CoV-2 specificity remained unconfirmed. Clones contracting across day 15 to 85 had a balanced CD4/CD8 profile; later expanding clones leaned CD4+.

TCRdb reprocessed the 5' RACE reads with MiXCR, giving one entry per CDR3 protein. In the table there are some 100,000 distinct CDR3 sequences, roughly 10% of which are singletons. This clonotype was seen a few times. Its antigen is undetermined. This CDR3 region has 15 residues. Trimming removed 6 bases at V and 1 base at J, with 13 bases between. The chain combines TRBV12-3 or TRBV12-4 with TRBJ1-5, with a possible D match to TRBD1 (6 bases). The sequenced sample consisted of PBMCs or a T cell subset sorted from them (not recorded which). This clonotype was obtained from a man younger than 35 who had mild COVID-19 (a few samples of this study predate the infection). Cell type and time point are not known. The CDR3 spells CASRATTGSNQPQHF. The CDR3 region has the DNA TGTGCCAGCAGGGCTACGACAGGCAGCAATCAGCCCCAGCATTTT.